Each of the 10 T cell receptor beta chains below was sequenced from the same sample in a study of shared clonotypes between healthy human individuals. Assay: immunoSEQ multiplex PCR; the TCRdb copy retains only in-frame clones and omits some. Here the sample spans about 340,000 clones, around 70% being singletons. Input material: memory CD4+ T cells sorted from blood. Subset in this sample: CD45RA-negative fraction. The receptors were gathered from a man aged 25 to 45 in good health.

This chain connects TRBV4-2 to TRBJ2-5; D might be TRBD2 (6 bases). V lost 1 base and J 5 bases, leaving 8 bases between the germline ends. This CDR3 is 13 amino acids long. Germline assignment: CDR1 LGHNA and CDR2 YNFKEQ. CDR3 region: CASSQAGAETQYF. CDR3 coding DNA: TGTGCCAGCAGCCAAGCGGGAGCGGAGACCCAGTACTTC.

The chain combines TRBV6-1 with TRBJ2-1; 8 nucleotides line up with TRBD1. The CDR3 length is 18 residues. Germline CDR1 is MNHNS and CDR2 is SASEGT. The junction had 9 bases not matched to a gene; V was cut back by 1 base and J by 1 base. CDR3 coding DNA: TGTGCCAGCAGTGAAGATCGGCCAGGGGGCGGTTCCTACAATGAGCAGTTCTTC. This codes for CASSEDRPGGGSYNEQFF.

The chain joins TRBV7-9 to TRBJ2-2; no clear D. V gave up 2 bases and J gave up 4 bases, with 14 bases separating them. Germline V gives CDR1 SEHNR, CDR2 FQNEAQ (reference sequence). The CDR3 runs 16 residues. CDR3 sequence: CASSLSTIPGTGELFF. The CDR3, as DNA: TGTGCCAGCAGCTTATCAACGATCCCGGGCACCGGGGAGCTGTTTTTT.

The chain has TRBV27 and TRBJ2-5; 9 nucleotides agree with TRBD2. V shed 4 bases and J 4 bases; nucleotides not matched to a gene: 10. The CDR3 extends over 16 amino acids. CDR1 is MNHEY and CDR2 is SMNVEV in the germline V gene (reference sequence). CDR3 bases: TGTGCCAGCAGTTGGGGGGCGAGCGGGAGGTCAGAGACCCAGTACTTC. Residues: CASSWGASGRSETQYF.

The table lists this clone with a few counts. Here the CDR3 reads CASSEARIGGDTQYF. CDR3 DNA: TGTGCCAGCAGTGAAGCCCGAATCGGCGGAGATACGCAGTATTTT. J is TRBJ2-3 and V is TRBV6-1; D gene ambiguous. CDR1 and CDR2 from the germline V gene are MNHNS and SASEGT. Deletions cut 0 bases from V and 5 bases from J, with 12 bases between. The CDR3 is 15 residues long.

The genes are TRBV7-8 and TRBJ2-2; 9 bases align to TRBD1. The CDR3 consists of 17 residues. V lost 5 bases, J lost 8 bases, and 15 bases stayed unmatched. Germline V gene lookup returns CDR1 SGHVS and CDR2 FQNEAQ. CDR3: CASSKEGWTGAVGELFF. The CDR3 nucleotides read TGTGCCAGCAGCAAAGAAGGGTGGACAGGGGCGGTGGGGGAGCTGTTTTTT. The full variable domain, with the rest looked up from reference TRBV7-8 and TRBJ2-2, is GAGVSQSPRYKVAKRGQDVALRCDPISGHVSLFWYQQALGQGPEFLTYFQNEAQLDKSGLPSDRFFAERPEGSVSTLKIQRTQQEDSAVYLCASSKEGWTGAVGELFFGEGSRLTVL.

In regard to this clone: No DNA is shown, since the ends of the CDR3 on it are uncertain; the CDR3 is the one TCRdb lists. This rearrangement joins TRBV5-8 to TRBJ1-5; TRBD1 is the table's D call and was not checked against the DNA. Germline CDR1 reads SGHTS; CDR2 reads YDEGEE. The CDR3 length is 18 residues, termini included. The CDR3 sequence: CASSIFGPGRGFDQPQHF.

The chain recombines TRBV2 with TRBJ2-7; D perhaps matches TRBD1 (6 bases). Germline V gene data show CDR1 as SNHLY and CDR2 as FYNNEI. The V end lost 5 bases, the J end lost 0 bases, and 17 bases lay between the germline ends. The CDR3 has 16 amino acids. The CDR3 sequence: CASSYDRTPPSYEQYF. In nucleotides, the CDR3 is TGTGCCAGCAGTTATGACAGGACCCCCCCCTCCTACGAGCAGTACTTC.

V and J are TRBV5-4 and TRBJ1-4; tentatively, D is TRBD1 (6 bases). CDR1 SGHNT and CDR2 YYREEE come from the germline V gene (reference sequence). The CDR3 sequence is 15 residues long. V lost 3 bases to trimming and J lost 6 bases, with 15 bases between them. CDR3 in DNA: TGTGCCAGCAGCTCGCAGGGGCAGGGGTATGAAAAACTGTTTTTT. It encodes CASSSQGQGYEKLFF. The variable domain in full, completed from reference TRBV5-4 and TRBJ1-4, reads ETGVTQSPTHLIKTRGQQVTLRCSSQSGHNTVSWYQQALGQGPQFIFQYYREEENGRGNFPPRFSGLQFPNYSSELNVNALELDDSALYLCASSSQGQGYEKLFFGSGTQLSVL.

The chain recombines TRBV7-6 with TRBJ2-5; D remains unclear. This CDR3 comprises 12 residues. In germline, CDR1 is SGHVS, CDR2 FNYEAQ. Trimming stripped 5 bases from V and 0 bases from J, with 4 bases between. CDR3: CASSQYQETQYF. CDR3 in DNA: TGTGCCAGCAGCCAATACCAAGAGACCCAGTACTTC.